This T cell receptor (beta chain) was sequenced for a study of CD8 T cells in ankylosing spondylitis. Overall study results and limits: Made up of under 10 highly homologous variants, a TCR beta motif appeared characteristic of ankylosing spondylitis blood. Reportedly, significant enrichment of disease-linked clones occurred in matched ankylosing spondylitis synovial fluid.

Using its own MiXCR run on the 5' RACE reads, TCRdb lists one record per CDR3 protein. The sample lists some 700,000 distinct CDR3 sequences, 15% to 20% occurring once. Losses at the gene ends were 3 bases for V and 1 base for J; bases not matched to a gene: 8. The CDR3 runs 17 residues. Germline assignment: CDR1 SGHTA and CDR2 FQGNSA. About this clonotype itself: Its specificity is not known.

The sample was blood, either unsorted or a sorted T cell fraction (not recorded which). The rearrangement joins TRBV7-2 to TRBJ2-3; the match to TRBD2 covers 9 bases. This sequence originates from a male donor with ankylosing spondylitis. The CDR3 nucleotides are TGTGCCAGCAGCTTTTCTAGCGGGAATCGAGGCACAGATACGCAGTATTTT. It codes for CASSFSSGNRGTDTQYF.